This passage covers 3 T cell receptor beta chains from one sample sequenced in a study of T cells expressing NK-cell markers. Using the 5' RACE reads, TCRdb records one entry per CDR3 protein without DNA. The sample data list around 100,000 distinct CDR3 sequences. What was sequenced was blood T cells: a sorted CD56 or NKG2C T cell subset, CD4+ or CD8+ T cells, or bulk PBMC T cells (not recorded which). The receptors derive from a woman aged 18 to 75 in good health.

The V and J genes are TRBV6-2 or TRBV6-3 and TRBJ2-2; the TCRdb D gene call, TRBD1, has no DNA to confirm it. The CDR3 runs to 16 residues. Germline V CDR1 and CDR2: MNHEY, SVGEGT. The CDR3 region is CASSYPPDRGPGELFF.

V and J are TRBV19 and TRBJ2-2; checking the TCRdb D call of TRBD1 is not possible without DNA. Germline V gene sequence: CDR1 LNHDA, CDR2 SQIVND (reference sequence). The CDR3 runs 13 residues. The CDR3 sequence: CASRGTGTGELFF.

The V gene is TRBV28, the J gene TRBJ2-3; TCRdb lists TRBD1, though no DNA is available to test this call. The CDR3 extends over 18 amino acids. Looked up from germline, CDR1 is MDHEN and CDR2 is SYDVKM. CDR3 region: CASSLPRDRGPGTDTQYF.